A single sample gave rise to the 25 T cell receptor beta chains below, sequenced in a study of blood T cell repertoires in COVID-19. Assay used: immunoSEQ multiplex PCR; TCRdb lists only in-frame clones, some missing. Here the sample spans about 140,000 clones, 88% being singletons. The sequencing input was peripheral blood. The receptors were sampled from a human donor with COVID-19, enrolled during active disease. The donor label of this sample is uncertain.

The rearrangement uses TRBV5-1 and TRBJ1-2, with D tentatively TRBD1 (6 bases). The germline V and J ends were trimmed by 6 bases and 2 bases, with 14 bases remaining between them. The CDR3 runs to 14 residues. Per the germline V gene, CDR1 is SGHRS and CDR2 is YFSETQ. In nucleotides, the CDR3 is TGCGCCAGCACCCCGGCCGACAGGAACTATGGCTACACCTTC. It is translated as CASTPADRNYGYTF.

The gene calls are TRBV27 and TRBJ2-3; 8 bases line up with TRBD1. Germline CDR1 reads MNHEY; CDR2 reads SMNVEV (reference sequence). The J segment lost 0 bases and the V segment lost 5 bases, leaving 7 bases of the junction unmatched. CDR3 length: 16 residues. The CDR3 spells CASSKQGAVSTDTQYF. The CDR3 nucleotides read TGTGCCAGCAGTAAGCAGGGGGCTGTAAGCACAGATACGCAGTATTTT.

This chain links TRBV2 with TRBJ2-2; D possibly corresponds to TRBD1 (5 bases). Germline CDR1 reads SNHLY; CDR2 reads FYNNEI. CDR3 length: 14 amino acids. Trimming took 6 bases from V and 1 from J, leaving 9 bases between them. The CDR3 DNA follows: TGTGCCAGCAGCCCCACAGGGAACACCGGGGAGCTGTTTTTT. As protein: CASSPTGNTGELFF.

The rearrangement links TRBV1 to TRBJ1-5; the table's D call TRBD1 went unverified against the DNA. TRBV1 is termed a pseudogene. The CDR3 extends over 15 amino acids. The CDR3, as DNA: TGCACCAGCAGTCTGACAGGGGAGATCAATCAGCCCCAGCATTTT. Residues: CTSSLTGEINQPQHF.

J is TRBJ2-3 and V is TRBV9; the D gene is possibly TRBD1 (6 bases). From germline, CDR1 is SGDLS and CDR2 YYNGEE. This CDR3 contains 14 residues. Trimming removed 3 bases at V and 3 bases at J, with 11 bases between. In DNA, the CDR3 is TGTGCCAGCAGCGCATTGGACAGTACAGATACGCAGTATTTT. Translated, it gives CASSALDSTDTQYF.

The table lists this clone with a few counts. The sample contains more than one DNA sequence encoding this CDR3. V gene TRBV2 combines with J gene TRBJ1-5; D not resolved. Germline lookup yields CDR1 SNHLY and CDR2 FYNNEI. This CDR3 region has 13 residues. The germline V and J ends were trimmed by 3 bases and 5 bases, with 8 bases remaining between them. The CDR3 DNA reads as TGTGCCAGCAGTGAGGGCCGCTATCAGCCCCAGCATTTT. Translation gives CASSEGRYQPQHF.

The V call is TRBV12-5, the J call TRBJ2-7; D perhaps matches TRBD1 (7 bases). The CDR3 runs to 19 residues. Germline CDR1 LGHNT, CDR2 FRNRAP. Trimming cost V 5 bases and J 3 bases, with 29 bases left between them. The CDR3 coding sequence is TGTGCTAGTGGTCGCGATTCCAGGGGGTGGGAGACTAGGGACTACGAGCAGTACTTC. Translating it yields CASGRDSRGWETRDYEQYF. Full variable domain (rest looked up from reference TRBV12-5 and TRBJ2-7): DARVTQTPRHKVTEMGQEVTMRCQPILGHNTVFWYRQTMMQGLELLAYFRNRAPLDDSGMPKDRFSAEMPDATLATLKIQPSEPRDSAVYFCASGRDSRGWETRDYEQYFGPGTRLTVT.

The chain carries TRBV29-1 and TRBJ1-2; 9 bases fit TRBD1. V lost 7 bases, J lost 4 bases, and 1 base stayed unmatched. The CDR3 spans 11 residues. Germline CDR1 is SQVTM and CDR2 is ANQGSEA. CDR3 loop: CSGQGGYGYTF. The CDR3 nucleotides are TGCAGCGGACAGGGGGGCTATGGCTACACCTTC.

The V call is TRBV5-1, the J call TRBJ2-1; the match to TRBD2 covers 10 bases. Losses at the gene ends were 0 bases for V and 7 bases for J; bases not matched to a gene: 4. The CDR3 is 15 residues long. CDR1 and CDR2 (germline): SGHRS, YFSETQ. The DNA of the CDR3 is TGCGCCAGCAGCTTGGAAGCGGGAGGGAAAAATGAGCAGTTCTTC. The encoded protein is CASSLEAGGKNEQFF.

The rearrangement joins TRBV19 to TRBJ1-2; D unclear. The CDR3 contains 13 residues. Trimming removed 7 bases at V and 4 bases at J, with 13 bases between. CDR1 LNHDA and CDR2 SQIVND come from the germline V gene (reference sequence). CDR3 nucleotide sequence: TGTGCCAGTAAGAATACAGAAGTCTATGGCTACACCTTC. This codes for CASKNTEVYGYTF.

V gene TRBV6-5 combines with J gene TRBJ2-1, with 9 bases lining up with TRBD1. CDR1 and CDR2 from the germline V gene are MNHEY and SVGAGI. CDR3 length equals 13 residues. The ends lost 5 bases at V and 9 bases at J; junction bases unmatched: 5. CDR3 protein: CASSPTGGREQFF. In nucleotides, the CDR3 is TGTGCCAGCAGTCCAACAGGGGGCCGTGAGCAGTTCTTC.

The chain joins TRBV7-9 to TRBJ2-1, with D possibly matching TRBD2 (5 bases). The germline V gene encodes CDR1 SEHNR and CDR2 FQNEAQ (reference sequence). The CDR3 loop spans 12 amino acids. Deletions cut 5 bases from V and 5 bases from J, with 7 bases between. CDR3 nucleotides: TGTGCCAGCAGCCCGGAGGACAATGAGCAGTTCTTC. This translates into CASSPEDNEQFF. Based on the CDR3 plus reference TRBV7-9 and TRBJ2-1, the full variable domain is DTGVSQNPRHKITKRGQNVTFRCDPISEHNRLYWYRQTLGQGPEFLTYFQNEAQLEKSRLLSDRFSAERPKGSFSTLEIQRTEQGDSAMYLCASSPEDNEQFFGPGTRLTVL.

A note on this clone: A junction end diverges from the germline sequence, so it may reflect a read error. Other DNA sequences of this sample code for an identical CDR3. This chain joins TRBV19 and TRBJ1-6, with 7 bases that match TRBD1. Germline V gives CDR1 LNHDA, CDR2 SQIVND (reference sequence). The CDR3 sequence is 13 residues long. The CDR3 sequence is CASSMTGNSPLHF. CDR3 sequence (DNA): TGCGCCAGTAGTATGACAGGGAATTCACCCCTCCACTTT.

Here the CDR3 DNA reads TGTGCCAGCAGCCAAGATGTGGGGCGCAGGGAGCTGTTTTTT. Translated, it gives CASSQDVGRRELFF. The V gene is TRBV14, the J gene TRBJ2-2; TRBD1 might be the D (5 bases). Trimming took off 0 bases at V and 9 bases at J, with 11 bases between the two ends. Germline lookup yields CDR1 SGHDN and CDR2 FVKESK. The CDR3 is 14 amino acids. Full variable domain (rest looked up from reference TRBV14 and TRBJ2-2): EAGVTQFPSHSVIEKGQTVTLRCDPISGHDNLYWYRRVMGKEIKFLLHFVKESKQDESGMPNNRFLAERTGGTYSTLKVQPAELEDSGVYFCASSQDVGRRELFFGEGSRLTVL.

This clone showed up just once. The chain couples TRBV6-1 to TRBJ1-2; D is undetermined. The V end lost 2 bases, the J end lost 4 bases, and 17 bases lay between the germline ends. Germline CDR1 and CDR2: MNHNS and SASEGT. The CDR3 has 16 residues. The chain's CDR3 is CASSESSGEPLYGYTF. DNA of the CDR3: TGTGCCAGCAGTGAAAGTAGCGGGGAGCCACTCTATGGCTACACCTTC.

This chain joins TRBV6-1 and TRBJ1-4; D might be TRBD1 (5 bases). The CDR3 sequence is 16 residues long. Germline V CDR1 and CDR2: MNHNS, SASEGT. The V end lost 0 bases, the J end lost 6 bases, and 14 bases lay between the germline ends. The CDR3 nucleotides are TGTGCCAGCAGTGAAGCCAGTGGGGCCCTTGATGAAAAACTGTTTTTT. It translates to CASSEASGALDEKLFF.

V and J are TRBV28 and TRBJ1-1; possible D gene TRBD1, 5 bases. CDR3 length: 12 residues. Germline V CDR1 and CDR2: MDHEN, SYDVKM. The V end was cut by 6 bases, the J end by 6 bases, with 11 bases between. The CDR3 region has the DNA TGTGCCAGCAGCCCCAGGGAATCTGAAGCTTTCTTT. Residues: CASSPRESEAFF.

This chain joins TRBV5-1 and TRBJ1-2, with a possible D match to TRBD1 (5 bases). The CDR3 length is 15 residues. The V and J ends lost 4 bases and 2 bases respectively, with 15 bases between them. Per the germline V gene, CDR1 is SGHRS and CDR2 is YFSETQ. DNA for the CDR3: TGCGCCAGCAGCATCCCGGGACTCCCAAACTATGGCTACACCTTC. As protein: CASSIPGLPNYGYTF. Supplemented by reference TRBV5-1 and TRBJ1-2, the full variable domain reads KAGVTQTPRYLIKTRGQQVTLSCSPISGHRSVSWYQQTPGQGLQFLFEYFSETQRNKGNFPGRFSGRQFSNSRSEMNVSTLELGDSALYLCASSIPGLPNYGYTFGSGTRLTVV.

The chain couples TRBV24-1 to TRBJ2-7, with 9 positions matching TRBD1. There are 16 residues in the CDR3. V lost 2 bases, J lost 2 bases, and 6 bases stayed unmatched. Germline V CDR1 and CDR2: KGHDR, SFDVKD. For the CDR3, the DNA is TGTGCCACCAGTGATTCCCCGGGACAGGGCACCTACGAGCAGTACTTC. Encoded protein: CATSDSPGQGTYEQYF.

The CDR3 DNA reads TGTGCCAGCAGGGGGCCCAGCGGGAGGGACTCCAGGGAGACCCAGTACTTC. This translates into CASRGPSGRDSRETQYF. The rearrangement uses TRBV2 and TRBJ2-5; 10 bases line up with TRBD2. This CDR3 is built from 17 residues. Looked up from germline, CDR1 is SNHLY and CDR2 is FYNNEI. The trim removed 6 bases at V and 5 bases at J, leaving 15 bases unmatched.

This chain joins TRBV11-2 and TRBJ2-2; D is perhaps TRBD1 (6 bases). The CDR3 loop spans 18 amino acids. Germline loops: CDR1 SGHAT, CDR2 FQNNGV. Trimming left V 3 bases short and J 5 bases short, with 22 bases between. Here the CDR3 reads CASSFEPLLTGWTGELFF. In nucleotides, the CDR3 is TGTGCCAGCAGCTTCGAGCCCCTCCTTACAGGGTGGACCGGGGAGCTGTTTTTT.

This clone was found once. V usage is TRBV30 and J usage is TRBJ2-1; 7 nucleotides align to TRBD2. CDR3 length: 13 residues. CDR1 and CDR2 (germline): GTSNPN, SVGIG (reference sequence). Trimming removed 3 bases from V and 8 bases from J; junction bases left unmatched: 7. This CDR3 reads CAWSTNSGHEQFF. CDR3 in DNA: TGTGCCTGGAGCACCAATAGCGGGCATGAGCAGTTCTTC. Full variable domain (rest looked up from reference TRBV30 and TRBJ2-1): SQTIHQWPATLVQPVGSPLSLECTVEGTSNPNLYWYRQAAGRGLQLLFYSVGIGQISSEVPQNLSASRPQDRQFILSSKKLLLSDSGFYLCAWSTNSGHEQFFGPGTRLTVL.

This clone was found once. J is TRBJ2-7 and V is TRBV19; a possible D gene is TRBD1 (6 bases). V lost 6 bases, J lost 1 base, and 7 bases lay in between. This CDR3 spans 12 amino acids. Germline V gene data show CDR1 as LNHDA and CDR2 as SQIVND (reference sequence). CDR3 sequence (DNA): TGTGCCAGTAGAGACAGGTCCTACGAGCAGTACTTC. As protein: CASRDRSYEQYF.

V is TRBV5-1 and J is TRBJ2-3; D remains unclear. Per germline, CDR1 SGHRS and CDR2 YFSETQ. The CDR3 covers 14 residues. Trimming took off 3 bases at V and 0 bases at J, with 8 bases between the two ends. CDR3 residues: CASSSLTSTDTQYF. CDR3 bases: TGCGCCAGCAGCTCCTTGACTAGCACAGATACGCAGTATTTT.

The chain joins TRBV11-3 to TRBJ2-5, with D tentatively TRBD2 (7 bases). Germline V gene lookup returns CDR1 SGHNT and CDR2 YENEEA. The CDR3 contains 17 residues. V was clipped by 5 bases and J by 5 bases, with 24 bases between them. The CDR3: CASSVLTLEGGGETQYF. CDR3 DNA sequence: TGTGCCAGCAGCGTGCTGACTCTCGAGGGGGGGGGTGAGACCCAGTACTTC. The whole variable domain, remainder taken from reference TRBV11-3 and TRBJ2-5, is EAGVVQSPRYKIIEKKQPVAFWCNPISGHNTLYWYLQNLGQGPELLIRYENEEAVDDSQLPKDRFSAERLKGVDSTLKIQPAELGDSAVYLCASSVLTLEGGGETQYFGPGTRLLVL.